This is a list of T cell receptor beta chains from one sample in a study of radiotherapy plus CTLA-4 blockade in lung cancer. Profiled with immunoSEQ multiplex PCR; TCRdb holds only in-frame clones, not every one. This table has 95,000 to 150,000 clones, about nine tenths appearing once. The sample consisted of peripheral blood, taken from a patient treated with radiotherapy plus ipilimumab. Receptors originate from a human donor with non-small cell lung cancer that progressed on radiotherapy plus ipilimumab. Both conserved end residues are part of each CDR3. Fields, in order: clone size, V gene, D gene, J gene, CDR3 protein, CDR3 DNA. The D gene is left open where the match is weak. The size of a clone is reported for some rows only, either as once, few or many, or as a class for expanded clones.

>-|TRBV1|-|TRBJ2-3
CTSSPSTDTQYF
TGCACCAGCAGCCCGAGCACAGATACGCAGTATTTT
>-|TRBV29-1|TRBD1|TRBJ1-1
CSRSRDRGLRVNTEAFF
TGCAGCCGCTCCCGGGACAGGGGCCTACGAGTGAACACTGAAGCTTTCTTT
>-|TRBV7-2|-|TRBJ1-4
CASSLVGARSNEKLFF
TGTGCCAGCAGCTTAGTGGGGGCCCGAAGTAATGAAAAACTGTTTTTT
>-|TRBV19|-|TRBJ1-5
CASRAPDKGIPANQPQHF
TGTGCCAGTAGGGCACCCGATAAAGGGATTCCCGCTAATCAGCCCCAGCATTTT
>few|TRBV18|TRBD2|TRBJ2-7
CASSPGLEQYF
TGTGCCAGCTCTCCGGGACTAGAGCAGTACTTC
>-|TRBV5-1|-|TRBJ2-3
CASSRTSGADTQYF
TGCGCCAGCAGCAGGACCTCTGGGGCAGATACGCAGTATTTT
>-|TRBV21-1|-|TRBJ1-2
CASSKPEDRGSYGYTF
TGTGCCAGCAGCAAACCAGAGGACAGGGGGTCATACGGCTACACCTTC
>-|TRBV19|TRBD2|TRBJ2-2
CASRKSGSGELFF
TGTGCCAGTAGGAAAAGCGGGAGTGGGGAGCTGTTTTTT
>few|TRBV28|-|TRBJ2-7
CASGPSYEQYF
TGTGCCAGCGGCCCTTCCTACGAGCAGTACTTC
>-|TRBV5-6|TRBD2|TRBJ2-1
CASSLRLAGGYNEQFF
TGTGCCAGCAGCCTGAGGTTAGCGGGAGGATACAATGAGCAGTTCTTC
>once|TRBV5-4|TRBD1|TRBJ1-1
CASSSRTGGNTEAFF
TGTGCCAGCAGCTCGAGGACAGGGGGGAACACTGAAGCTTTCTTT
>once|TRBV11-3|-|TRBJ2-7
CASSLVGPTYEQYF
TGTGCCAGCAGCTTAGTGGGCCCTACCTACGAGCAGTACTTC
>-|TRBV6-1|TRBD2|TRBJ2-2
CASSAPSAGGPYTGELFF
TGTGCCAGCAGTGCCCCCTCGGCGGGAGGGCCTTACACCGGGGAGCTGTTTTTT
>-|TRBV6-1|-|TRBJ1-1
CASSEAPAHTEAFF
TGTGCCAGCAGTGAAGCTCCGGCTCACACTGAAGCTTTCTTT
>-|TRBV30|-|TRBJ1-3
CAWSRGGDLGNTIYF
TGTGCCTGGAGTAGAGGGGGGGACCTCGGAAACACCATATATTTT
>-|TRBV5-1|-|TRBJ1-1
CASSQGGLNTEAFF
TGCGCCAGCAGCCAAGGGGGTTTGAACACTGAAGCTTTCTTT
>few|TRBV19|-|TRBJ1-1
CASNPHQNTEAFF
TGTGCCAGTAACCCCCATCAGAACACTGAAGCTTTCTTT
>-|TRBV10-1|TRBD1|TRBJ2-3
CARQGESTDTQYF
TGCGCCAGACAGGGGGAAAGCACAGATACGCAGTATTTT
>-|TRBV27|-|TRBJ1-1
CASRRGGRTEAFF
TGTGCCAGCAGACGGGGGGGGCGGACTGAAGCTTTCTTT
>-|TRBV9|TRBD1|TRBJ1-2
CASSARTGTNYGYTF
TGTGCCAGCAGCGCCCGGACAGGAACTAACTATGGCTACACCTTC
>-|TRBV7-9|-|TRBJ2-7
CASSLFEGGSYEQYF
TGTGCCAGCAGCTTATTCGAGGGGGGTTCCTACGAGCAGTACTTC
>-|TRBV29-1|-|TRBJ2-3
CSVGGAGRTDTQYF
TGCAGCGTTGGAGGCGCGGGAAGGACAGATACGCAGTATTTT
>-|TRBV6-4|-|TRBJ2-1
CASSDHYSALYNEQFF
TGTGCCAGCAGTGACCACTACAGCGCTCTCTACAATGAGCAGTTCTTC
>-|TRBV9|TRBD2|TRBJ2-1
CASSVIPSGSYNEQFF
TGTGCCAGCAGCGTCATACCTAGCGGGTCCTACAATGAGCAGTTCTTC
>-|TRBV6-5|-|TRBJ2-2
CASSRVSKNTGELFF
TGTGCCAGCAGCAGGGTTTCGAAGAACACCGGGGAGCTGTTTTTT
>-|TRBV12-5|-|TRBJ2-7
CASGRGREQYF
TGTGCTAGTGGTCGGGGGCGGGAGCAGTACTTC